The 17 T cell receptor beta chains listed next were all sequenced from one sample in a study of T cells in localized non-small cell lung cancer. The protocol was immunoSEQ multiplex PCR, while the TCRdb copy is restricted to in-frame clones and leaves out a portion. The sample comprises around 40,000 clones, 75% to 90% of which are singletons, and 5% to 7% rests with the top ten. Sequences were derived from peripheral blood, sampled before any cancer treatment. These receptors came from a man aged 35 to 69 with stage I lung adenocarcinoma.

The chain joins TRBV28 to TRBJ1-2; D is unresolved. Germline loops: CDR1 MDHEN, CDR2 SYDVKM. V was trimmed by 6 bases and J by 4 bases, leaving 12 bases between them. The CDR3 is 13 amino acids. The CDR3 bases are TGTGCCAGCAGCCCTCAGGCGTTCTATGGCTACACCTTC. Translated, it gives CASSPQAFYGYTF.

The V and J genes are TRBV4-3 and TRBJ2-3, with 9 bases aligning to TRBD2. The germline gives CDR1 LGHNA, CDR2 YSLEER. CDR3 size: 17 residues. J was trimmed by 3 bases and V by 0 bases; bases with no gene match: 7. CDR3 protein: CASSQDYRSGRTDTQYF. In DNA, the CDR3 is TGCGCCAGCAGCCAAGATTATCGGAGCGGGAGGACAGATACGCAGTATTTT.

The J gene is TRBJ1-1, the V gene TRBV6-6; possibly TRBD1 for D (5 bases). Germline V CDR1 and CDR2: MNHNY, SVGAGI (reference sequence). V gave up 6 bases and J gave up 4 bases, with 12 bases separating them. This CDR3 contains 13 residues. As DNA, the CDR3 is TGTGCCAGCAGCCCGGGGGGAACCACTGAAGCTTTCTTT. This sequence encodes CASSPGGTTEAFF.

The rearrangement uses TRBV5-6 and TRBJ2-7, with 8 bases that match TRBD2. J gave up 7 bases and V 0 bases, and 3 bases lay outside the gene matches. The germline gives CDR1 SGHDT, CDR2 YYEEEE. The CDR3 is made up of 13 amino acids. The CDR3 bases are TGTGCCAGCAGCTTGGGGACTAGCCGGGAGCAGTACTTC. Translated, it gives CASSLGTSREQYF.

V and J are TRBV11-2 and TRBJ1-1; tentatively, D is TRBD1 (5 bases). Trimming removed 4 bases at V and 1 base at J, with 16 bases between. The CDR3 is 16 amino acids. CDR1 is SGHAT, CDR2 FQNNGV, per germline. CDR3 residues: CASSSIRGPSNTEAFF. The DNA for the CDR3 is TGTGCCAGCAGCTCGATTCGGGGCCCCTCGAACACTGAAGCTTTCTTT.

Here the CDR3 DNA reads TGTGCCATCAGCAGCGGAAACACCATATATTTT. Its protein is CAISSGNTIYF. The V call is TRBV10-3, the J call TRBJ1-3; no clear D gene. Per the germline V gene, CDR1 is ENHRY and CDR2 is SYGVKD. V lost 6 bases and J 4 bases, leaving 4 bases between the germline ends. The CDR3 is made up of 11 amino acids.

V and J are TRBV5-1 and TRBJ1-5, with D possibly matching TRBD1 (6 bases). The CDR3 spans 15 residues. The V end was cut by 2 bases, the J end by 2 bases, with 11 bases between. Germline V gives CDR1 SGHRS, CDR2 YFSETQ. Here the CDR3 reads CASSFLGGRNQPQHF. The CDR3, as DNA: TGCGCCAGCAGCTTCCTGGGGGGCCGCAATCAGCCCCAGCATTTT.

J is TRBJ2-1 and V is TRBV18; TRBD1 agrees at 9 bases. CDR1 KGHSH and CDR2 LQKENI come from the germline V gene. The CDR3 has 15 residues. The trim removed 5 bases at V and 4 bases at J, leaving 6 bases unmatched. The CDR3 spells CASSARDRVYNEQFF. CDR3 bases: TGTGCCAGCTCAGCTCGGGACAGGGTATACAATGAGCAGTTCTTC.

V gene TRBV28 combines with J gene TRBJ1-1, with D possibly matching TRBD1 (6 bases). The CDR3 is 12 residues long. Germline assignment: CDR1 MDHEN and CDR2 SYDVKM. Trimming left V 8 bases short and J 8 bases short, with 15 bases between. Written as DNA, the CDR3 is TGTGCCAGCCGTTCACAGGGACCCGAAGCTTTCTTT. The encoded protein is CASRSQGPEAFF. The complete variable domain, with remaining parts taken from reference TRBV28 and TRBJ1-1, reads DVKVTQSSRYLVKRTGEKVFLECVQDMDHENMFWYRQDPGLGLRLIYFSYDVKMKEKGDIPEGYSVSREKKERFSLILESASTNQTSMYLCASRSQGPEAFFGQGTRLTVV.

The V and J genes are TRBV27 and TRBJ2-5; TRBD1 matches 7 bases. Germline CDR1 is MNHEY and CDR2 is SMNVEV (reference sequence). The trim removed 6 bases at V and 2 bases at J, leaving 3 bases unmatched. The CDR3 has 13 amino acids. The CDR3 here is CASRGQSQETQYF. The CDR3 nucleotides read TGTGCCAGCAGGGGACAGAGTCAAGAGACCCAGTACTTC.

The chain joins TRBV9 to TRBJ1-2, with D possibly TRBD1 on 5 matching bases. This CDR3 has 17 amino acids. Germline V gene data show CDR1 as SGDLS and CDR2 as YYNGEE. V dropped 4 bases and J dropped 2 bases, with 21 bases sitting between them. CDR3 nucleotides: TGTGCCAGCAGCTCAACCTGGGGTGGGCAGGGCAACTATGGCTACACCTTC. Translation gives CASSSTWGGQGNYGYTF.

The CDR3 loop is CASSQPGAYQETQYF. CDR3 bases: TGTGCCAGCAGCCAGCCGGGCGCGTACCAAGAGACCCAGTACTTC. The chain couples TRBV7-9 to TRBJ2-5; D is undetermined. Trimming cost V 5 bases and J 0 bases, with 13 bases left between them. CDR1 and CDR2 from the germline V gene are SEHNR and FQNEAQ (reference sequence). The CDR3 is 15 residues long.

The gene calls are TRBV5-1 and TRBJ2-3; TRBD2 aligns across 10 bases. J lost 1 base, V lost 0 bases, and 2 bases had no gene match. The CDR3 is made up of 16 amino acids. CDR1 and CDR2 from the germline V gene are SGHRS and YFSETQ. CDR3 coding DNA: TGCGCCAGCAGCTTGGGAGGACTAGCGGGCACAGATACGCAGTATTTT. Encoded protein: CASSLGGLAGTDTQYF.

The rearrangement uses TRBV18 and TRBJ1-2, with unresolved D. The CDR3 runs to 14 residues. Germline V lookup: CDR1 KGHSH, CDR2 LQKENI. The V and J ends lost 1 base and 2 bases respectively, with 8 bases between them. The CDR3 DNA reads TGTGCCAGCTCACCACAGGGTAGGAACTATGGCTACACCTTC. It encodes CASSPQGRNYGYTF.

This clone has a single count. The chain couples TRBV28 to TRBJ1-4; 9 positions agree with TRBD1. The germline gives CDR1 MDHEN, CDR2 SYDVKM. The CDR3 is 14 residues long. The V and J ends lost 6 bases and 8 bases, in that order; junction bases with no gene match: 7. The CDR3 here is CASSLTGGLEKLFF. The CDR3 DNA reads as TGTGCCAGCAGCCTGACAGGGGGGTTGGAAAAACTGTTTTTT.

The chain uses TRBV5-6 and TRBJ1-2; a possible D gene is TRBD1 (5 bases). This CDR3 is 13 amino acids long. V was clipped by 4 bases and J by 8 bases, with 15 bases between them. Germline-derived CDR1 and CDR2 are SGHDT and YYEEEE. CDR3 amino acids: CASSPFREPGYTF. CDR3 coding DNA: TGTGCCAGCAGCCCCTTCAGGGAGCCCGGCTACACCTTC.

The J gene is TRBJ2-1, the V gene TRBV28, with no clear D. The germline V gene encodes CDR1 MDHEN and CDR2 SYDVKM. This CDR3 comprises 14 residues. The V end lost 5 bases, the J end lost 8 bases, and 16 bases lay between the germline ends. The CDR3 protein is CASSTSRPGDEQFF. In DNA form, the CDR3 reads TGTGCCAGCAGTACCTCACGGCCTGGGGATGAGCAGTTCTTC.